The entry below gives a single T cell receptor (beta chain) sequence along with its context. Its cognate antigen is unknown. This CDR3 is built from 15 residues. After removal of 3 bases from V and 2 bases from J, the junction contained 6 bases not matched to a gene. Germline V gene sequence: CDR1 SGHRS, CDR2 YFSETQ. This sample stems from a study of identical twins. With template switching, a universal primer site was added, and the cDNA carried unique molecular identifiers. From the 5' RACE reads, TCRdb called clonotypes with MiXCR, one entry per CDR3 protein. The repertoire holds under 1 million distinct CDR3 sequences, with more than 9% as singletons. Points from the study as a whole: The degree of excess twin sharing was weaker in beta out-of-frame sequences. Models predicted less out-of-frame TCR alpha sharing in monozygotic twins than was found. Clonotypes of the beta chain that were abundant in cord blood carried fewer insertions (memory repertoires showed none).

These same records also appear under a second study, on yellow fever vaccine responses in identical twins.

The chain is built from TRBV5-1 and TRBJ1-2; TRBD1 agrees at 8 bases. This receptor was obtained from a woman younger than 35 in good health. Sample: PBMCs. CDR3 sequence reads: CASSWTGSENYGYTF. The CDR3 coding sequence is TGCGCCAGCAGCTGGACAGGGAGTGAGAACTATGGCTACACCTTC.